This TCR beta chain was obtained from a study of cytomegalovirus exposure and HLA in healthy donors (dated by TCRdb to the late 2010s). A note on the overall study: In an earlier analysis of some 550 of the donors, 276 Gb of sequence data and 95 million to 130 million unique TCR beta sequences from 180 million or so T cells were reported. An early release that covered some 630 HLA-typed donors contained about 290 gigabases of sequencing data and some 87 million unique TCR sequences. The genetic ancestry cluster associated with self-reported Caucasian donors included roughly 84% of the approximately 400 genotyped donors. The study was designed to test whether signatures of past pathogen exposure could be identified by cataloging public T cell receptors. Using immunosequencing, the study profiled T cell repertoires from 666 subjects and related those repertoires to cytomegalovirus serostatus. A separate validation cohort of approximately 130 different subjects was used in addition to the 666-subject first cohort. To predict cytomegalovirus infection status, the study combined high-throughput TCR immunosequencing, statistical association of individual TCRs with disease status, and machine learning. A later analysis re-analyzed previously published TCR beta repertoires from several hundred donors and added high-resolution HLA genotyping to study TCR occurrence patterns. Rather than using new phenotypic data, the later analysis identified candidate immune exposures from TCR beta sequences and from how often those sequences occurred across donors. In an earlier analysis of 550 to 700 of the donors, high-throughput TCR beta sequencing was used to judge whether each TCR beta V gene segment behaved as functional or pseudogenic. Donor age, sex, ethnicity and CMV serostatus were collected together with the repertoire data. Genome-wide SNP genotypes for about 55% of the roughly 670 donors were used in a later genetic analysis, which treated that subset as a discovery cohort. Every repertoire in the discovery cohort had been generated on one and the same sequencing platform. HLA typing included class I and class II loci at four-digit resolution. Typing coverage varied by locus: 629-630 donors for A, B, C, DRB1 and DQB1; approximately 500 for DQA1; approximately 570 for DPA1; 400 to 480 for DPB1. Roughly five DR-DQ haplotypes were handled as single units for association and clustering, since linkage in the cohort was strong. Across 300 to 500 genotyped donors of the cohort, an average of about 240,000 unique TCR beta nucleotide sequences per donor were sequenced, and approximately 17% of those sequences were non-productive.

As regards this clone: Its antigen remains undetermined. No much larger clone exists at a distance of one base, and base qualities are not known.

V sheds 1 base and J sheds 7 bases, leaving 19 bases between their ends. The CDR3 starts with the cysteine, ends with the phenylalanine, and has 17 residues. The retained sequence is limited to the CDR3, 51 bases, with the frame set at the first base. From the germline V gene, CDR1 is MGHRA and CDR2 is YSYEKL. In total, roughly 670 healthy bone marrow donors made up the cohort. At the time of sampling, all cohort members were nominally healthy, though unrecorded immune exposures were likely present. The donor was CMV seropositive and belonged to the group of 250 to 300 seropositive cohort members. Each donor provided a peripheral blood sample, and peripheral blood mononuclear cells were used for TCR beta sequencing. Genomic DNA was extracted from the blood cell samples with the Qiagen DNeasy Blood Extraction Kit. What the study reported, not specific to this receptor: In a later analysis, the rate of TCR association differed among HLA loci, with DRB1 alleles having the most associated TCRs and HLA-C alleles having the fewest. A cluster of highly shared sequence variants was judged likely to represent a technical artifact of the sequencing pipeline. An earlier analysis of some 560 of the donors showed that most TCR beta V segments appeared in productive rearrangements either about 87% or about 30% of the time, which broadly matched IMGT annotations. The authors suggested that the approach could potentially be extended to other disease states and immunological phenotypes. Some IMGT-functional V segments, including TRBV6-2 and TRBV6-3, could not be distinguished by the 87-base-pair reads and were therefore excluded. In this cohort, only TCR beta chains were sequenced, and detectable features were limited by the absence of alpha or paired-chain data. Because counts were too low, seventeen rarely observed V segments, including chromosome 9 orphons, were excluded from the earlier analysis of some 590 of the donors. In a later analysis, about 17,000 TCR beta sequences were associated with specific HLA alleles at a false discovery rate of 0.05. When HLA alleles, especially DR and DQ, strongly co-occurred, attributing TCR associations to individual alleles was difficult. In a later genetic analysis, a missense DCLRE1C variant was associated with V-gene and J-gene trimming of TCR beta chains, and the association was replicated in an independent cohort. Three of the identified cytomegalovirus-associated TCR beta chains were confirmed in vitro to be specific for cytomegalovirus antigens. Compared with the roughly 710-donor mean, donors in an Asian-associated ancestry cluster had fewer N-insertions in productive TCRs, according to a later genetic analysis. HLA typing was unavailable for some donors at each locus, so association tests used only the typed subset. Most CMV-associated TCR beta chains appeared to be HLA-restricted in a later analysis, and the HLA associations seemed to be driven largely by CMV exposure. Across donors, most TCR sequences were observed very rarely, whereas some public TCRs were present in many individuals. Correlated functional status among segregating V segments might be attributable to linkage disequilibrium, but an unknown experimental factor could not be ruled out. A later analysis reported that several top co-occurrence clusters appeared linked to parvovirus B19, influenza, CMV and Epstein-Barr virus. A further reported finding was that TCR beta sequences accurately predicted the HLA-A and HLA-B alleles for most subjects in the first cohort. A later analysis found that HLA-associated TCR beta chains were more clonally expanded and had lower generation probabilities than equally common non-associated chains. The presence/absence analyses assumed that sequencing depth was roughly uniform across donors, and that assumption may not be true. The classifier was reported to diagnose cytomegalovirus status with high specificity and sensitivity in both the original and validation cohorts. Immune exposure information for the cohort was limited to CMV serostatus. The study gave a list of roughly 150 TCR beta chains associated with cytomegalovirus.

Library construction relied on the immunoSEQ multiplex PCR assay. For the multiplex PCR, a mixture combining 60 forward primers for TCR Vbeta segments and 13 reverse primers for TCR Jbeta segments was used. A multiplex PCR assay on genomic DNA amplified the CDR3 region of rearranged TCR beta genes. The amplified TCR beta libraries were sequenced on the Illumina HiSeq System as 87-base-pair reads. The original pipeline was this. In a later analysis, 70 million to 95 million unique TCR beta chains were counted across the 650 to 700 repertoires, and roughly 11 million of these chains were shared by at least two donors. Raw reads were error-corrected and collapsed into unique sequences with a nearest-neighbor algorithm that merged closely related sequences to remove PCR and sequencing errors. Alignment of CDR3 sequences to IMGT reference sequences was used to assign V, D and J gene segments. Each retained sequence needed at least a six-nucleotide match to both a V gene segment and a J gene segment. Rearrangements were called productive when the CDR3 lacked stop codons and stayed in frame with V and J; all others were non-productive. CDR3 was defined by IMGT convention, running from the second conserved V-encoded cysteine to the conserved J-encoded phenylalanine. Sequences without an unambiguous match to a single V gene segment were excluded from the earlier analysis of several hundred of the donors. In an earlier analysis of 587 of the donors, V segments were called functional above 56.7% productive rearrangements and were called segregating when the between-donor standard deviation exceeded 5%. A statistical classification framework was built for diagnosing cytomegalovirus status from the catalog of TCR beta chain sequences. In a later analysis, V and J genes were assigned by comparing TCR nucleotide sequences against IMGT/GENE-DB human TR gene sequences. A later analysis assigned CDR3 sequences and most-parsimonious VDJ recombination scenarios with the TCRdist pipeline. In a later analysis, each TCR beta chain was defined by its CDR3 amino acid sequence together with its V-gene family, and reads without a unique V-gene family were excluded. A later analysis removed 592 highly shared, low-generation-probability nucleotide sequences to deal with suspected cross-contamination and a sequencing artifact. In a later analysis, a clonal expansion index for each public chain was calculated from normalized within-repertoire ranks of inferred template counts. A later analysis computed generation probabilities with a VDJ recombination model fitted to out-of-frame rearrangements, and checked the results against IGoR. Hypergeometric tests were used in a later analysis to score TCR-TCR, TCR-HLA and TCR-CMV co-occurrence, with a repertoire-size bias correction applied to the TCR pairs. In a later analysis, false discovery rates were estimated by permuting HLA or CMV assignments 20 times. In a later analysis, co-occurring TCRs were grouped with DBSCAN, and TCRdist sequence similarity was added when clustering was performed within HLA-allele-positive subsets. Co-occurrence clustering excluded repertoires with fewer than 30,000 or more than 120,000 public chains, plus five with anomalous nucleotide sharing. TCRdb's version of the immuneACCESS table is confined to in-frame rearrangements and falls short of the full clone set. An unresolved V gene accounts for under half of the shortfall where checked; the remainder is of unknown origin. Clone size and the V and J calls come from that table; the DNA yielded D and trimming. This sample comprises almost 200,000 clones, 79% of them detected only once. The top ten clonotypes cover 4.4% of the sample.

Sequenced sample: PBMCs. The chain joins TRBV4-1 to TRBJ1-4, and the D gene may be TRBD1, 6 bases matching. The clonotype was recovered from a woman in her twenties or thirties in good health and CMV-seropositive. The CDR3 has the sequence CASSQGEDWEGGEKLFF. At the DNA level, the sequence is TGCGCCAGCAGCCAAGGCGAGGACTGGGAGGGGGGTGAAAAACTGTTTTTT.